The source of this T cell receptor (beta chain) is a study of T cells in Graves' hyperthyroidism and ophthalmopathy. As to this clonotype: Its specificity is not known.

Clinical Activity Scores of at least 3, NOSPECS grades of at least 4 and durations under 3 months characterized ophthalmopathy patients. Researchers took RNA transcripts and amplified the TCR beta CDR3 regions from them. TCR CDR3 underwent first-round RT-PCR with the HTBI primer set. TCRdb re-analysed the multiplex PCR reads in MiXCR, keeping a single row per CDR3 protein. The sample includes under 400,000 distinct CDR3 sequences, 15% to 20% of them seen just once. This CDR3 region has 14 residues. The germline CDR1 and CDR2 sequences are SGHTA and FQGNSA. The ends were cut back, 1 base at V and 2 bases at J, with 8 bases in the middle. Study-level points and caveats: In the blood, most expanded thyroid clonotypes above 0.001 appeared as well.

The sequencing input was blood. The source is a woman between 35 and 50 years old with Graves' ophthalmopathy. The chain is built from TRBV7-2 and TRBJ2-5; D is ambiguous. CDR3 sequence: CASSLGTVQETQYF. Written as DNA, the CDR3 is TGTGCCAGCAGCTTAGGAACAGTACAAGAGACCCAGTACTTC. The full variable domain, completed using reference TRBV7-2 and TRBJ2-5, is GAGVSQSPSNKVTEKGKDVELRCDPISGHTALYWYRQSLGQGLEFLIYFQGNSAPDKSGLPSDRFSAERTGGSVSTLTIQRTQQEDSAVYLCASSLGTVQETQYFGPGTRLLVL.